This T cell receptor (beta chain) was identified in a study of a mutant IDH1 vaccine in newly diagnosed glioma (dated by TCRdb to the early 2020s). Study-wide context: Eight vaccinations were administered to patients in weeks 1, 3, 5, 7, 11, 15, 19 and 23, corresponding to visits V03 through V10. In the chemotherapy-containing groups, vaccination started alongside temozolomide cycles, whereas in patients who had radiotherapy alone it started 4-6 weeks after radiotherapy. Of the 25 to 40 treated patients, roughly 62% were male and around 40% were female, and the mean age was 40.4 years. Prior to enrollment, standard therapy consisting of radiotherapy alone, temozolomide alone, or radiochemotherapy with temozolomide had been administered to patients, with the combination being received by most patients. Peripheral blood was drawn at six visits: V03 (baseline), V05, V07, V10, V12 and V13. For exploratory analyses, longitudinal TCRB deep sequencing was carried out in around 26 treated patients wherever samples were available.

This specimen's time point label, interpreted: week 5, during vaccination. Every vaccine dose consisted of 300 ug of a 20-mer mutant IDH1 peptide in Montanide, administered subcutaneously together with topical imiquimod. The donors had newly diagnosed IDH1-mutant astrocytomas of WHO grade 3 or 4 that showed loss of nuclear ATRX. The samples were drawn from NOA16, a multicentre, single-arm, open-label phase I trial in Germany that tested a mutant IDH1 peptide vaccine in humans for the first time. The DNeasy Blood and Tissue Kit was used to extract genomic DNA from EDTA blood for TCRB sequencing. The CDR3 runs 14 residues from the cysteine to the phenylalanine. Only CDR3 DNA is held: 42 bases, read in frame from base 1. CDR1 and CDR2 were assigned from the germline V gene (reference sequence) as MNHNY and SVGAGI. V gives up 8 bases and J gives up 8 bases, and the segment between their germline ends measures 21 bases.

Library construction relied on the immunoSEQ multiplex PCR assay. Following the manufacturer's protocol, the hsTCRB Kit was used to amplify rearranged TCR beta chain sequences. An Illumina MiSeq was used to sequence the TCRB libraries. The published analysis was carried out like this. The proprietary platform of the kit vendor was used for demultiplexing, trimming and gene mapping. Imported from immuneACCESS, the table was reduced by TCRdb to in-frame sequences with V and J called. These copies leave out some clones; in studies compared against another copy, an unresolved V gene accounts for under half, and the cause of the remainder is not known. From that table come the V and J calls and clone size; the DNA was used to work out D and trimming. Here the sample has 30,000 to 35,000 clones; around 60% occur a single time. The ten largest clonotypes hold approximately 10% of the sample. Notes on this clone: Its antigen remains undetermined. Per-base qualities were not stored, and no clone one base away is much larger.

Broad study findings and their caveats: Availability determined which PBMC samples were chosen for TCRB deep sequencing. According to the authors, sample limitations meant that analyses of patient blood samples could not be reproduced. Vaccine-induced immune responses across multiple MHC alleles were detected in 80% to 95% of patients. Changes in the top peripheral T cell clonotypes picked up by TCRB sequencing did not appear to be linked to pseudoprogression.

The receptor chain draws on TRBV6-6 and TRBJ1-2; no confident D gene assignment can be made. The receptor comes from a woman between 18 and 30 years old with glioma. The specimen was PBMCs, collected from a glioma patient whose treatment included an IDH1 peptide vaccine. The nucleotide sequence is given as TGTGCCAGCGCAGAAGACGGGAGGAGAGACGGCTACACCTTC. Translated, this gives CASAEDGRRDGYTF.